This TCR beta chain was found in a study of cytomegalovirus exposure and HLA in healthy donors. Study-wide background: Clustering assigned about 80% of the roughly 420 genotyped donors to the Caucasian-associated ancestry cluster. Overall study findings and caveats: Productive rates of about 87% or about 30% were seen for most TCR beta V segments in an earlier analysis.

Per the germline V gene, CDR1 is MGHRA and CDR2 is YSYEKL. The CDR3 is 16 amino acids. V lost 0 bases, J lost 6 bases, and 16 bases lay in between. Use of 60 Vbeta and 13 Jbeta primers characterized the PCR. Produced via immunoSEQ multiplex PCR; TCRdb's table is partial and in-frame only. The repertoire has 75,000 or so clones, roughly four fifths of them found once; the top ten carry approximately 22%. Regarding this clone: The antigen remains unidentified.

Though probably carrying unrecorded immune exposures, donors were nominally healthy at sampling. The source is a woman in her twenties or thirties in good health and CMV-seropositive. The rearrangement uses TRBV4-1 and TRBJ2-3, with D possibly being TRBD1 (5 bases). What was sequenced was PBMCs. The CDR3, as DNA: TGCGCCAGCAGCCAAGAGGCCAGGGTCAGGTCGGATACGCAGTATTTT. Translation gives CASSQEARVRSDTQYF.